The 30 T cell receptor beta chains in this list originate from one sample, sequenced in a study of cytomegalovirus exposure and HLA in healthy donors. The protocol was immunoSEQ multiplex PCR, while the TCRdb copy is restricted to in-frame clones and leaves out a portion. The table has under 300,000 clones, around 91% seen once. The sequenced sample was PBMCs. The receptors come from a woman aged 18-35 years in good health and CMV-seronegative.

The V and J genes are TRBV19 and TRBJ2-7, with D possibly being TRBD1 (5 bases). Germline V gives CDR1 LNHDA, CDR2 SQIVND (reference sequence). This CDR3 spans 13 amino acids. The V gene lost 9 bases and the J gene lost 1 base, with 13 bases spanning the gap. The DNA for the CDR3 is TGTGCCAGCCAGGGCACCCAATCCTACGAGCAGTACTTC. Translating it yields CASQGTQSYEQYF.

V and J are TRBV27 and TRBJ1-3; no reliable D call. CDR3 length: 13 residues. Trimming removed 5 bases at V and 0 bases at J, with 5 bases between. The germline V gene has CDR1 MNHEY and CDR2 SMNVEV (reference sequence). The CDR3 DNA is TGTGCCAGCAGTCCTGTCTCTGGAAACACCATATATTTT. Translation gives CASSPVSGNTIYF.

The chain carries TRBV2 and TRBJ2-4; the match to TRBD2 covers 7 bases. The CDR3 is 17 amino acids. Losses at the gene ends were 7 bases for V and 6 bases for J; bases not matched to a gene: 18. In germline, CDR1 is SNHLY, CDR2 FYNNEI. The CDR3 here is CASTPWGGPAPLNIQYF. DNA of the CDR3: TGTGCCAGCACTCCGTGGGGGGGTCCTGCTCCATTAAACATTCAGTACTTC. Full variable domain (remainder filled in from reference TRBV2 and TRBJ2-4): EPEVTQTPSHQVTQMGQEVILRCVPISNHLYFYWYRQILGQKVEFLVSFYNNEISEKSEIFDDQFSVERPDGSNFTLKIRSTKLEDSAMYFCASTPWGGPAPLNIQYFGAGTRLSVL.

V and J are TRBV28 and TRBJ1-1, with D possibly TRBD1 on 5 matching bases. The V gene's germline CDR1 is MDHEN and CDR2 SYDVKM. CDR3 length: 12 residues. V shed 6 bases and J shed 6 bases, with 11 bases lying between them. CDR3 protein: CASSIDSPEAFF. CDR3 DNA: TGTGCCAGCAGCATAGACAGCCCTGAAGCTTTCTTT.

The chain uses TRBV7-9 and TRBJ1-1; D is unresolved. This CDR3 is 14 amino acids long. CDR1 is SEHNR, CDR2 FQNEAQ, per germline (reference sequence). The V end lost 5 bases, the J end lost 1 base, and 11 bases lay between the germline ends. The CDR3 DNA sequence: TGTGCCAGCAGCCCCTCGGACTGGAACACTGAAGCTTTCTTT. Its protein product is CASSPSDWNTEAFF.

V and J are TRBV6-5 and TRBJ2-7; 8 nucleotides agree with TRBD1. Trimming took 2 bases from V and 2 from J; bases not matched to a gene: 5. Germline CDR1 is MNHEY and CDR2 is SVGAGI. CDR3 length equals 15 residues. CDR3 in DNA: TGTGCCAGCAGTTACACAGGGGGAAATGCCTACGAGCAGTACTTC. It is translated as CASSYTGGNAYEQYF.

V gene TRBV19 combines with J gene TRBJ1-6; D gene unclear. V lost 9 bases and J lost 6, with 12 bases in between. Per the germline V gene, CDR1 is LNHDA and CDR2 is SQIVND (reference sequence). The CDR3 extends over 13 amino acids. CDR3 loop: CASARLPNSPLHF. The CDR3 region has the DNA TGTGCCAGCGCGAGACTCCCTAATTCACCCCTCCACTTT.

The gene calls are TRBV7-9 and TRBJ2-1; 9 bases fit TRBD2. Per germline, CDR1 SEHNR and CDR2 FQNEAQ (reference sequence). The CDR3 contains 15 residues. J lost 4 bases, V lost 1 base, and 2 bases had no gene match. For the CDR3, the DNA is TGTGCCAGCAGCTTAGGCGGGGGGGCTTACAATGAGCAGTTCTTC. It encodes CASSLGGGAYNEQFF.

V gene TRBV6-4 combines with J gene TRBJ1-5, with a weak D call TRBD1 (5 bases). Trimming took 6 bases from V and 7 from J, leaving 19 bases between them. Germline assignment: CDR1 MRHNA and CDR2 SNTAGT. The CDR3 runs to 15 residues. CDR3 in DNA: TGTGCCAGCAGCCTCCGGGACTTTGCCCAGCAGCCCCAGCATTTT. Translation: CASSLRDFAQQPQHF.

The rearrangement joins TRBV29-1 to TRBJ1-1; no firm D call. Germline V CDR1 and CDR2: SQVTM, ANQGSEA. The V and J ends lost 6 bases and 3 bases respectively, with 14 bases between them. The CDR3 has 13 residues. The CDR3, as DNA: TGCAGCGTCTCAGACATGATTTACACTGAAGCTTTCTTT. This gives the protein CSVSDMIYTEAFF.

This sequence joins TRBV2 and TRBJ2-3; D perhaps matches TRBD2 (6 bases). The germline CDR1 and CDR2 sequences are SNHLY and FYNNEI. Trimming took 6 bases from V and 4 from J, leaving 20 bases between them. This CDR3 comprises 16 residues. As DNA, the CDR3 is TGTGCCAGCAGAATTTTTGGGCGGGGAGAAGCAGATACGCAGTATTTT. Amino acid sequence: CASRIFGRGEADTQYF.

The V and J genes are TRBV29-1 and TRBJ2-7, with D unclear. Trimming took off 4 bases at V and 1 base at J, with 11 bases between the two ends. This CDR3 is built from 13 residues. Germline assignment: CDR1 SQVTM and CDR2 ANQGSEA. In DNA, the CDR3 is TGCAGCGTTGTTTCAGGTCTTTCCTACGAGCAGTACTTC. This codes for CSVVSGLSYEQYF.

This rearrangement joins TRBV30 to TRBJ2-2, with 12 bases identical to TRBD2. Looked up from germline, CDR1 is GTSNPN and CDR2 is SVGIG (reference sequence). After removal of 3 bases from V and 8 bases from J, the junction contained 7 bases not matched to a gene. This CDR3 contains 15 residues. DNA of the CDR3: TGTGCCTGGAGCCGATTAGGGACTAGCGGGGGGGAGCTGTTTTTT. It yields the protein CAWSRLGTSGGELFF. Complete variable domain (other parts from reference TRBV30 and TRBJ2-2): SQTIHQWPATLVQPVGSPLSLECTVEGTSNPNLYWYRQAAGRGLQLLFYSVGIGQISSEVPQNLSASRPQDRQFILSSKKLLLSDSGFYLCAWSRLGTSGGELFFGEGSRLTVL.

V usage is TRBV18 and J usage is TRBJ2-6, with D unresolved. CDR3 length: 16 residues. Trimming cost V 2 bases and J 0 bases, with 8 bases left between them. Germline CDR1 is KGHSH and CDR2 is LQKENI. The CDR3 protein is CASSPGQHSGANVLTF. CDR3 nucleotides: TGTGCCAGCTCACCAGGGCAGCACTCTGGGGCCAACGTCCTGACTTTC.

The chain employs TRBV9 and TRBJ1-2; 7 bases match TRBD1. After removal of 0 bases from V and 7 bases from J, the junction contained 3 bases not matched to a gene. The CDR3 sequence is 13 residues long. CDR1 is SGDLS and CDR2 is YYNGEE in the germline V gene. The chain's CDR3 is CASSVGQGAGYTF. Here the CDR3 DNA reads TGTGCCAGCAGCGTAGGACAGGGAGCTGGCTACACCTTC. The full variable domain, in which reference TRBV9 and TRBJ1-2 provide the parts outside the CDR3, is DSGVTQTPKHLITATGQRVTLRCSPRSGDLSVYWYQQSLDQGLQFLIQYYNGEERAKGNILERFSAQQFPDLHSELNLSSLELGDSALYFCASSVGQGAGYTFGSGTRLTVV.

V gene TRBV12-5 combines with J gene TRBJ1-1, with TRBD1 as a possible D gene (5 bases). Germline V lookup: CDR1 LGHNT, CDR2 FRNRAP. V was clipped by 2 bases and J by 7 bases, with 8 bases between them. The CDR3 totals 12 residues. CDR3 in amino acids: CASGLTGGEAFF. CDR3 DNA: TGTGCTAGTGGTTTGACCGGGGGTGAAGCTTTCTTT.

This clone was observed a single time. V gene TRBV9 combines with J gene TRBJ1-6; 9 bases agree with TRBD1. The CDR3 totals 15 residues. CDR1 is SGDLS and CDR2 is YYNGEE in the germline V gene. Trimming removed 4 bases from V and 7 bases from J; junction bases left unmatched: 6. This chain's CDR3 is CASSSRGQGNSPLHF. Written as DNA, the CDR3 is TGTGCCAGCAGCTCGAGGGGACAGGGCAATTCACCCCTCCACTTT.

The rearrangement uses TRBV11-2 and TRBJ2-3, with 10 bases that match TRBD1. Looked up from germline, CDR1 is SGHAT and CDR2 is FQNNGV. Germline trimming cut 4 bases from V and 8 bases from J; bases unmatched to any gene: 6. The CDR3 length is 14 residues. The CDR3 region is CASSSGQGFGTQYF. CDR3 DNA sequence: TGTGCCAGCAGCTCGGGACAGGGGTTTGGTACGCAGTATTTT. Full variable domain (outside the CDR3, taken from reference TRBV11-2 and TRBJ2-3): EAGVAQSPRYKIIEKRQSVAFWCNPISGHATLYWYQQILGQGPKLLIQFQNNGVVDDSQLPKDRFSAERLKGVDSTLKIQPAKLEDSAVYLCASSSGQGFGTQYFGPGTRLTVL.

The V gene is TRBV19, the J gene TRBJ2-3; 12 positions match TRBD2. V lost 8 bases, J lost 7 bases, and 7 bases stayed unmatched. Germline CDR1 is LNHDA and CDR2 is SQIVND (reference sequence). CDR3 length: 14 amino acids. CDR3: CASRLAGGTHTQYF. The CDR3 nucleotides are TGTGCCAGTCGCCTAGCGGGGGGGACGCATACGCAGTATTTT. Combining the CDR3 with reference TRBV19 and TRBJ2-3 gives the whole variable domain DGGITQSPKYLFRKEGQNVTLSCEQNLNHDAMYWYRQDPGQGLRLIYYSQIVNDFQKGDIAEGYSVSREKKESFPLTVTSAQKNPTAFYLCASRLAGGTHTQYFGPGTRLTVL.

V is TRBV4-2 and J is TRBJ1-2; D is ambiguous. The CDR3 is 16 residues long. The V and J ends lost 0 bases and 4 bases respectively, with 15 bases between them. Per the germline V gene, CDR1 is LGHNA and CDR2 is YNFKEQ. CDR3: CASSQDRGGPSYGYTF. The CDR3 coding sequence is TGTGCCAGCAGCCAAGATCGGGGAGGTCCCTCCTATGGCTACACCTTC.

The chain has TRBV19 and TRBJ1-1, with D tentatively TRBD1 (5 bases). The CDR3 is 15 amino acids. V lost 0 bases and J 3 bases, leaving 11 bases between the germline ends. CDR1 and CDR2 from the germline V gene are LNHDA and SQIVND (reference sequence). Here the CDR3 DNA reads TGTGCCAGTAGTATAGAATCAGGGCGGCACACTGAAGCTTTCTTT. Amino acids: CASSIESGRHTEAFF.

The CDR3 loop is CATSRGNDYEQYV. CDR3 sequence (DNA): TGTGCCACCAGCAGGGGAAACGACTACGAGCAGTACGTC. The rearrangement uses TRBV15 and TRBJ2-7; no clear D gene. This CDR3 is 13 amino acids long. Germline V gene sequence: CDR1 LNHNV, CDR2 YYDKDF (reference sequence). V was trimmed by 3 bases and J by 3 bases, leaving 9 bases between them.

This chain links TRBV7-9 with TRBJ1-4; no definite D call. The germline CDR1 and CDR2 sequences are SEHNR and FQNEAQ (reference sequence). Trimming cost V 5 bases and J 5 bases, with 9 bases left between them. This CDR3 region has 13 residues. CDR3 nucleotides: TGTGCCAGCAGCCCCGAGGCCAATGAAAAACTGTTTTTT. Protein sequence: CASSPEANEKLFF.

The chain links TRBV29-1 to TRBJ1-1; the match to TRBD1 covers 8 bases. V shed 1 base, J shed 1 base, and the junction held 11 bases outside the gene matches. CDR1 and CDR2 from the germline V gene are SQVTM and ANQGSEA. The CDR3 spans 17 residues. The CDR3 DNA reads TGCAGCGTTGAAGCCCTAACAGGGGGTGGGTCGAACACTGAAGCTTTCTTT. This encodes CSVEALTGGGSNTEAFF.

The chain couples TRBV28 to TRBJ2-5, with 7 bases that match TRBD1. Germline assignment: CDR1 MDHEN and CDR2 SYDVKM. This CDR3 spans 16 amino acids. Trimming removed 4 bases from V and 2 bases from J; junction bases left unmatched: 10. The CDR3 region has the DNA TGTGCCAGCAGTTGGAGACCGGGACAGCCTCAAGAGACCCAGTACTTC. Protein: CASSWRPGQPQETQYF.

The chain combines TRBV2 with TRBJ2-5; tentatively, D is TRBD1 (6 bases). V was shortened by 6 bases and J by 1 base, with 15 bases between the two germline ends. Germline-derived CDR1 and CDR2 are SNHLY and FYNNEI. This CDR3 has 15 residues. The CDR3 loop reads CASRTEGQLQETQYF. The DNA of the CDR3 is TGTGCCAGCAGGACCGAAGGACAGCTCCAAGAGACCCAGTACTTC.

This chain joins TRBV4-1 and TRBJ1-1; 8 bases are a match to TRBD1. This CDR3 spans 17 amino acids. Germline assignment: CDR1 MGHRA and CDR2 YSYEKL. V shed 1 base and J 0 bases; nucleotides not matched to a gene: 7. The CDR3 loop is CASSQGQGARVNTEAFF. The CDR3 DNA follows: TGCGCCAGCAGCCAAGGCCAGGGGGCGCGGGTGAACACTGAAGCTTTCTTT.

V and J are TRBV2 and TRBJ2-2; perhaps TRBD1 as D (5 bases). This CDR3 has 13 amino acids. Germline V gene data show CDR1 as SNHLY and CDR2 as FYNNEI. The V and J ends lost 8 bases and 3 bases respectively, with 10 bases between them. The CDR3 nucleotides read TGTGCCAGCGAGACAGATTACACCGGGGAGCTGTTTTTT. Translated, it gives CASETDYTGELFF.

CDR3 residues: CASRPDRLGNTGELFF. As DNA, the CDR3 is TGCGCCAGCAGACCGGACAGGCTCGGGAACACCGGGGAGCTGTTTTTT. The rearrangement uses TRBV5-1 and TRBJ2-2; 7 bases align to TRBD1. The V segment lost 5 bases and the J segment 1 base; nucleotides outside the gene matches: 8. The CDR3 runs to 16 residues. The germline gives CDR1 SGHRS, CDR2 YFSETQ.

The chain is built from TRBV7-9 and TRBJ2-7, with 7 bases identical to TRBD2. CDR1 SEHNR and CDR2 FQNEAQ come from the germline V gene (reference sequence). The CDR3 loop spans 14 amino acids. The V and J ends lost 2 bases and 3 bases, in that order; junction bases with no gene match: 4. CDR3 coding DNA: TGTGCCAGCAGCTTAAGTTCTAGCGGCTACGAGCAGTACGTC. It codes for CASSLSSSGYEQYV.